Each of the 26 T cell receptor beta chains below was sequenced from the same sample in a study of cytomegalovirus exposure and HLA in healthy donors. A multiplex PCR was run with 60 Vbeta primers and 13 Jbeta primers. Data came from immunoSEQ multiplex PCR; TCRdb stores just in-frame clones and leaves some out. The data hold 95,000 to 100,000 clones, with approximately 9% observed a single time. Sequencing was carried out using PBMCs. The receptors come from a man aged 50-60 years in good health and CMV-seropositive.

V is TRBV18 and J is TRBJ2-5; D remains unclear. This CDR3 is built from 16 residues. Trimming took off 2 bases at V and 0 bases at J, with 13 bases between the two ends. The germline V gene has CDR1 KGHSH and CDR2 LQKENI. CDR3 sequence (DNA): TGTGCCAGCTCACCAGGGTCAGCAGCGAACCAAGAGACCCAGTACTTC. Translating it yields CASSPGSAANQETQYF.

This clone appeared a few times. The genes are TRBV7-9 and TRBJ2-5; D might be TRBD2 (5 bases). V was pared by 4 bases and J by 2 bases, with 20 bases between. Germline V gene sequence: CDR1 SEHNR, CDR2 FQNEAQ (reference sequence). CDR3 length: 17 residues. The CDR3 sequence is CASSSLTGKGRQETQYF. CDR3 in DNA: TGTGCCAGCAGCTCCTTAACCGGGAAAGGGCGTCAAGAGACCCAGTACTTC. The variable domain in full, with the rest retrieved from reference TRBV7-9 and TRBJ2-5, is DTGVSQNPRHKITKRGQNVTFRCDPISEHNRLYWYRQTLGQGPEFLTYFQNEAQLEKSRLLSDRFSAERPKGSFSTLEIQRTEQGDSAMYLCASSSLTGKGRQETQYFGPGTRLLVL.

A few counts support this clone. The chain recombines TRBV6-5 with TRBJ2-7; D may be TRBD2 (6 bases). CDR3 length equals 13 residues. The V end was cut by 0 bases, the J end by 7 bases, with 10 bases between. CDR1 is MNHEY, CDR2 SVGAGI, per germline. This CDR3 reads CASSYSEGFEQYF. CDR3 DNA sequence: TGTGCCAGCAGTTACTCGGAGGGGTTTGAGCAGTACTTC.

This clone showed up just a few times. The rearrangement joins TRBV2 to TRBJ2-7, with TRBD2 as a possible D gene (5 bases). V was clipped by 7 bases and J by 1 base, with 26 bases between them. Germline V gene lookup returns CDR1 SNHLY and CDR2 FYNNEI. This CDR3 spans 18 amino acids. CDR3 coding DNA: TGTGCCAGCATGCCGGGGTCCCTCTGGCTGAGGAGATCCTACGAGCAGTACTTC. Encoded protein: CASMPGSLWLRRSYEQYF.

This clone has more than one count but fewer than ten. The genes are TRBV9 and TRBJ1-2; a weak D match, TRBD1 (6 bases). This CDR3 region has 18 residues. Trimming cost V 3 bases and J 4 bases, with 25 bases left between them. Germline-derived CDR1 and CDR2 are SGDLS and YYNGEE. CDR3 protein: CASSGTWDKGPLSYGYTF. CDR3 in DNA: TGTGCCAGCAGCGGTACCTGGGACAAGGGTCCTCTTAGCTATGGCTACACCTTC.

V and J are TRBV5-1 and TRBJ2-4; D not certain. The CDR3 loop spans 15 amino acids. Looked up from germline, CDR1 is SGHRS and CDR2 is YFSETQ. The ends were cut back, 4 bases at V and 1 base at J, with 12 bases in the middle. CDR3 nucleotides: TGCGCCAGCAGCCCCCGTTCCGGGGCCAAAAACATTCAGTACTTC. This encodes CASSPRSGAKNIQYF.

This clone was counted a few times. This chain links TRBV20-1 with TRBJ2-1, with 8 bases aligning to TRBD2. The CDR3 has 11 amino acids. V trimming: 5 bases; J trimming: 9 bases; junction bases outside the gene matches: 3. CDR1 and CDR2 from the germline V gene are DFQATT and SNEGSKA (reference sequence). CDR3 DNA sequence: TGCAGTGCTGATAGCGGGATTGAGCAGTTCTTC. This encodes CSADSGIEQFF.

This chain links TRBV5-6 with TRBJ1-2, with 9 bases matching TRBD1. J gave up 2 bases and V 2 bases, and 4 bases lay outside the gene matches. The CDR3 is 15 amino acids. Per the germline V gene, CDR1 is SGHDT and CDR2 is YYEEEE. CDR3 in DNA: TGTGCCAGCAGCTTTGTAGGACAGGGGAACTATGGCTACACCTTC. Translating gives CASSFVGQGNYGYTF.

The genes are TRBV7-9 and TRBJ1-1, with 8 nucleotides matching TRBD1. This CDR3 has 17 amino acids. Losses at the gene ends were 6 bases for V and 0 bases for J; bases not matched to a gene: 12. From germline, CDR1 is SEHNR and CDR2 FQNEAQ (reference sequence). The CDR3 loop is CASSRLGGQGLNTEAFF. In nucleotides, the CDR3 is TGTGCCAGCAGTCGCTTAGGTGGACAGGGCTTGAACACTGAAGCTTTCTTT.

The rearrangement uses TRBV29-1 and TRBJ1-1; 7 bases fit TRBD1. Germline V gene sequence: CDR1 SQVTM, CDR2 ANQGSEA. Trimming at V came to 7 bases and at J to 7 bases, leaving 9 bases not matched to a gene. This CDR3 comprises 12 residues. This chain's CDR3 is CSARPDRSEAFF. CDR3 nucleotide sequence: TGCAGCGCGCGCCCGGACAGGAGTGAAGCTTTCTTT.

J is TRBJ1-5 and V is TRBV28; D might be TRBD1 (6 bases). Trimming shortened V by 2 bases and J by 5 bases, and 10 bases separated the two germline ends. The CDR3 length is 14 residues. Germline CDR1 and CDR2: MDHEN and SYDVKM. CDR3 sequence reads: CASSLQGSYQPQHF. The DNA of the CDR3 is TGTGCCAGCAGTTTACAGGGGAGCTATCAGCCCCAGCATTTT.

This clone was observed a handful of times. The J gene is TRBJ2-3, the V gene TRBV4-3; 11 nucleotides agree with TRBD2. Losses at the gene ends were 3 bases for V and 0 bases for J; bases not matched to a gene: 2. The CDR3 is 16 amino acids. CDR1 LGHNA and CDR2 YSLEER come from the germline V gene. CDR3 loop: CASSQGTSGSTDTQYF. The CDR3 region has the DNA TGCGCCAGCAGCCAGGGGACTAGCGGAAGCACAGATACGCAGTATTTT.

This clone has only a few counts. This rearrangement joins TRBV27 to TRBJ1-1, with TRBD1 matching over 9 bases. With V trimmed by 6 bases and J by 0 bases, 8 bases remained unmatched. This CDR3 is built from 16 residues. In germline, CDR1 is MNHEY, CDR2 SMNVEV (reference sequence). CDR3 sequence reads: CASSRGTGNMNTEAFF. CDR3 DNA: TGTGCCAGCAGCCGAGGGACAGGGAACATGAACACTGAAGCTTTCTTT.

CDR3 bases: TGTGCCAGCAGCTTGGGGCATAGCGGTACCTACGAGCAGTACTTC. Protein sequence: CASSLGHSGTYEQYF. The gene calls are TRBV7-2 and TRBJ2-7; TRBD2 is a possible D gene (6 bases). The germline CDR1 and CDR2 sequences are SGHTA and FQGNSA. V was shortened by 3 bases and J by 2 bases, with 14 bases between the two germline ends. The CDR3 totals 15 residues. The full variable domain, in which reference TRBV7-2 and TRBJ2-7 provide the parts outside the CDR3, is GAGVSQSPSNKVTEKGKDVELRCDPISGHTALYWYRQSLGQGLEFLIYFQGNSAPDKSGLPSDRFSAERTGGSVSTLTIQRTQQEDSAVYLCASSLGHSGTYEQYFGPGTRLTVT.

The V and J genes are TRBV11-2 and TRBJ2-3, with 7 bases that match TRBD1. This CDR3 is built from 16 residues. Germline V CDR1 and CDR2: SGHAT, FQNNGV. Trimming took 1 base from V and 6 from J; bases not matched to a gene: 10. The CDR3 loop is CASSLGSKGTADTQYF. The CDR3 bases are TGTGCCAGCAGCTTAGGGTCGAAGGGGACAGCGGATACGCAGTATTTT.

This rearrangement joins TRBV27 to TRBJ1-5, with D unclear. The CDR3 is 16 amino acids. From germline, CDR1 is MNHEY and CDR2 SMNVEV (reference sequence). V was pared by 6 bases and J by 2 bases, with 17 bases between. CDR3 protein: CASRLSGGGGNQPQHF. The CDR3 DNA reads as TGTGCCAGCAGACTATCAGGAGGTGGGGGCAATCAGCCCCAGCATTTT.

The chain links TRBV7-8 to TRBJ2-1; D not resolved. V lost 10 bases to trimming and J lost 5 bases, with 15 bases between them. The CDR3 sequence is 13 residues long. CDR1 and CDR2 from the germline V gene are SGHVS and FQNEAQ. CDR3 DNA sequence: TGTGCCACCAAAATGAGTAATGACAATGAGCAGTTCTTC. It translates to CATKMSNDNEQFF.

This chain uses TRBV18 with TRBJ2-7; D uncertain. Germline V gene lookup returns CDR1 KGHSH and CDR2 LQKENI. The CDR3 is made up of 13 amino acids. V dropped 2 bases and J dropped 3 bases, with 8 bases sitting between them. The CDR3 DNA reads TGTGCCAGCTCACCAGGAGCGAACTACGAGCAGTACTTC. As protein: CASSPGANYEQYF.

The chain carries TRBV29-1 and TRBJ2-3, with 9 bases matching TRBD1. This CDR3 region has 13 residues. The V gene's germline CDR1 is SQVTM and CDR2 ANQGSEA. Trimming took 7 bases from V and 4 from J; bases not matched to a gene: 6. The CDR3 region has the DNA TGCAGCGCCGGGACAGGGCTTCCAGATACGCAGTATTTT. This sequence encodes CSAGTGLPDTQYF.

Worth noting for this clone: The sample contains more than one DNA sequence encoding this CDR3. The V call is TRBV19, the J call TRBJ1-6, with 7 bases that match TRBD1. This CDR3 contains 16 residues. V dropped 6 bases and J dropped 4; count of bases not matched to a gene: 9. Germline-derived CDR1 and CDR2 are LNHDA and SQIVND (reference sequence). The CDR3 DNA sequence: TGTGCCAGTAGAATTACCGGGACAGAGTATAATTCACCCCTCCACTTT. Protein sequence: CASRITGTEYNSPLHF.

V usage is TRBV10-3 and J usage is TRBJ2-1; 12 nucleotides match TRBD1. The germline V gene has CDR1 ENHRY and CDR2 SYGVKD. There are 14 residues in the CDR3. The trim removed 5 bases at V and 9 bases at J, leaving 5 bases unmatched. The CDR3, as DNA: TGTGCCATCAGTCCCGGGACAGGGGGCGGTGAGCAGTTCTTC. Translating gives CAISPGTGGGEQFF.

The CDR3 nucleotides are TGTGCCAGCAGTGCCCAACAGGTGACTAGTAGCTACACCTTC. This translates into CASSAQQVTSSYTF. V gene TRBV6-1 combines with J gene TRBJ1-2; D is perhaps TRBD1 (5 bases). V shed 4 bases and J shed 9 bases, with 18 bases lying between them. CDR3 size: 14 residues. Germline lookup yields CDR1 MNHNS and CDR2 SASEGT.

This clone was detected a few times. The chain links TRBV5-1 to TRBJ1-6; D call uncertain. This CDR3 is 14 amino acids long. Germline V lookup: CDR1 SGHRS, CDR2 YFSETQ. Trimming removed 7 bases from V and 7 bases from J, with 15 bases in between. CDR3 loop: CASSREAGNSPLHF. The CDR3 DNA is TGCGCCAGCTCTCGGGAGGCAGGCAATTCACCCCTCCACTTT.

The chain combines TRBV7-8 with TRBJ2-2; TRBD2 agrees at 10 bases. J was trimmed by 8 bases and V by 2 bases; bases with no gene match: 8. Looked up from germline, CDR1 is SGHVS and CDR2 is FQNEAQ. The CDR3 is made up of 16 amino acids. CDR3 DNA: TGTGCCAGCAGCTTAAGGCTAGCGGGAGAGAAGGGGGAGCTGTTTTTT. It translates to CASSLRLAGEKGELFF.

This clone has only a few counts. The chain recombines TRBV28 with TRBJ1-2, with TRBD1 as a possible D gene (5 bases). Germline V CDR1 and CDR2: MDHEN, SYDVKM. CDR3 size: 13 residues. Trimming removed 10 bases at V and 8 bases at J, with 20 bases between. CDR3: CATSGGDSGGYTF. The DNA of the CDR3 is TGTGCCACCTCGGGGGGGGATTCTGGAGGCTACACCTTC.

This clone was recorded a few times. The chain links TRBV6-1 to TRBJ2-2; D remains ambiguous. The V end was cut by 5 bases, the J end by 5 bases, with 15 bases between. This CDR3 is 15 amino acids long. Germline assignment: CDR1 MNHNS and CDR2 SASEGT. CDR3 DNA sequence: TGTGCCAGCAGTCGCATGCCCCTTACTACCGGGGAGCTGTTTTTT. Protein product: CASSRMPLTTGELFF.